Each of the 18 T cell receptor beta chains below was sequenced from the same sample in a study of blood T cell repertoires in COVID-19. Sequenced by immunoSEQ multiplex PCR; TCRdb stores in-frame clones only, minus some. This sample has around 290,000 clones; around 89% occur once, and the top ten carry around 2%. Sequencing was carried out using PBMCs or T cells enriched from blood (not recorded which). The receptors were gathered from a woman aged 60-70 years in a cohort exposed to, infected with or recovered from COVID-19 (not recorded which).

The rearrangement uses TRBV5-1 and TRBJ2-2, with D perhaps matching TRBD1 (6 bases). The germline V gene encodes CDR1 SGHRS and CDR2 YFSETQ. CDR3 length: 15 amino acids. V was trimmed by 4 bases and J by 1 base, leaving 11 bases between them. The CDR3 reads CASSQLGQNTGELFF. The CDR3 region has the DNA TGCGCCAGCAGCCAACTGGGACAGAACACCGGGGAGCTGTTTTTT.

This clone was seen just once. The chain employs TRBV7-2 and TRBJ1-5; TRBD1 might be the D (5 bases). CDR3 length: 16 amino acids. Germline CDR1 is SGHTA and CDR2 is FQGNSA. With 1 base removed from V and 4 bases from J, the gap between germline ends came to 14 bases. The CDR3 region is CASSLGGAIKNQPQHF. CDR3 nucleotide sequence: TGTGCCAGCAGCTTAGGGGGCGCTATCAAAAATCAGCCCCAGCATTTT.

The chain couples TRBV4-3 to TRBJ1-2; no definite D call. V lost 1 base and J 4 bases, leaving 13 bases between the germline ends. This CDR3 comprises 15 residues. Per germline, CDR1 LGHNA and CDR2 YSLEER. For the CDR3, the DNA is TGCGCCAGCAGCCAAGGCGGCCTTAACCCCTATGGCTACACCTTC. As protein: CASSQGGLNPYGYTF.

CDR3 DNA: TGCGCCAGCAGCCATGCCCCGACTAGCGGGGGCCAAGAGACCCAGTACTTC. It translates to CASSHAPTSGGQETQYF. The chain links TRBV4-1 to TRBJ2-5; 12 bases fit TRBD2. From germline, CDR1 is MGHRA and CDR2 YSYEKL. The CDR3 spans 17 residues. V lost 3 bases, J lost 1 base, and 6 bases stayed unmatched.

V gene TRBV30 combines with J gene TRBJ1-4; D is unresolved. The CDR3 consists of 11 residues. CDR1 and CDR2 from the germline V gene are GTSNPN and SVGIG (reference sequence). Trimming shortened V by 1 base and J by 11 bases, and 8 bases separated the two germline ends. The CDR3: CAWSGEIKLFF. As DNA, the CDR3 is TGTGCCTGGAGTGGCGAGATTAAACTGTTTTTT. The full variable domain, in which reference TRBV30 and TRBJ1-4 provide the parts outside the CDR3, is SQTIHQWPATLVQPVGSPLSLECTVEGTSNPNLYWYRQAAGRGLQLLFYSVGIGQISSEVPQNLSASRPQDRQFILSSKKLLLSDSGFYLCAWSGEIKLFFGSGTQLSVL.

V usage is TRBV19 and J usage is TRBJ1-5; TRBD1 might be the D (6 bases). This CDR3 has 16 amino acids. Germline V CDR1 and CDR2: LNHDA, SQIVND (reference sequence). Trimming took off 4 bases at V and 4 bases at J, with 17 bases between the two ends. DNA for the CDR3: TGTGCCAGTAGTAAACCACAGGGTCGTGGGAATCAGCCCCAGCATTTT. This sequence encodes CASSKPQGRGNQPQHF.

The chain recombines TRBV6-2 or TRBV6-3 with TRBJ2-1, with 7 bases fitting TRBD1. Per germline, CDR1 MNHEY and CDR2 SVGEGT. V gave up 5 bases and J gave up 0 bases; unmatched junction bases: 10. The CDR3 totals 17 residues. For the CDR3, the DNA is TGTGCCAGCAGTGGCTCGGACAGGTCATTCTCCTACAATGAGCAGTTCTTC. This codes for CASSGSDRSFSYNEQFF.

The V gene is TRBV5-8, the J gene TRBJ1-5; 8 bases fit TRBD1. The germline V gene has CDR1 SGHTS and CDR2 YDEGEE. The CDR3 totals 15 residues. The V segment lost 4 bases and the J segment 7 bases; nucleotides outside the gene matches: 10. CDR3 sequence (DNA): TGTGCCAGCAGCGGCCCTGGACAGGGTGGGCAGCCCCAGCATTTT. It codes for CASSGPGQGGQPQHF.

V and J are TRBV3-1 (or the pseudogene TRBV3-2) and TRBJ1-1; D ambiguous. Per the germline V gene, CDR1 is LGHDT and CDR2 is YNNKEL (reference sequence). V was trimmed by 2 bases and J by 0 bases, leaving 7 bases between them. The CDR3 consists of 14 residues. CDR3 region: CASSQNGMNTEAFF. CDR3 DNA sequence: TGTGCCAGCAGCCAAAACGGGATGAACACTGAAGCTTTCTTT.

Note on this clone: The junction shows a germline mismatch at one end, possibly a read error. The V gene is TRBV7-2, the J gene TRBJ2-3; 13 bases are shared with TRBD2. Per the germline V gene, CDR1 is SGHTA and CDR2 is FQGNSA. CDR3 size: 17 residues. The DNA of the CDR3 is TGTGCCAGCAGCCTAGCCGGGACTAGCGGGGACGTAGATACGCAGTATTTT. Residues: CASSLAGTSGDVDTQYF.

The rearrangement links TRBV11-2 to TRBJ2-1; a possible D gene is TRBD2 (6 bases). The CDR3 has 15 amino acids. Germline CDR1 reads SGHAT; CDR2 reads FQNNGV. Trimming left V 3 bases short and J 1 base short, with 10 bases between. In nucleotides, the CDR3 is TGTGCCAGCAGCTTGGGCGGGATATCCTACAATGAGCAGTTCTTC. This encodes CASSLGGISYNEQFF.

The chain has TRBV15 and TRBJ1-2; D perhaps matches TRBD1 (6 bases). V was cut by 0 bases and J by 5 bases, with 13 bases left in between. The germline CDR1 and CDR2 sequences are LNHNV and YYDKDF (reference sequence). The CDR3 is made up of 15 amino acids. The CDR3 nucleotides read TGTGCCACCAGCAGAGATAGGGGGGGAGAGTATGGCTACACCTTC. Its translation: CATSRDRGGEYGYTF. Variable domain in full (rest from reference TRBV15 and TRBJ1-2): DAMVIQNPRYQVTQFGKPVTLSCSQTLNHNVMYWYQQKSSQAPKLLFHYYDKDFNNEADTPDNFQSRRPNTSFCFLDIRSPGLGDTAMYLCATSRDRGGEYGYTFGSGTRLTVV.

J is TRBJ2-5 and V is TRBV18; 12 nucleotides match TRBD2. With V trimmed by 3 bases and J by 5 bases, 7 bases remained unmatched. Looked up from germline, CDR1 is KGHSH and CDR2 is LQKENI. CDR3 length equals 16 residues. CDR3: CASSPPLAGGGETQYF. The DNA for the CDR3 is TGTGCCAGCTCACCGCCACTAGCGGGAGGAGGGGAGACCCAGTACTTC.

The V call is TRBV7-6, the J call TRBJ1-2; 10 bases agree with TRBD1. The CDR3 is 16 residues long. The V gene's germline CDR1 is SGHVS and CDR2 FNYEAQ. V was clipped by 1 base and J by 4 bases; unmatched bases: 6. The CDR3: CASSLGTGGSVYGYTF. CDR3 in DNA: TGTGCCAGCAGCTTAGGGACAGGGGGATCCGTCTATGGCTACACCTTC.

In this sample, this clone turned up a few times. The gene calls are TRBV11-2 and TRBJ2-2; 12 bases fit TRBD1. The germline V gene has CDR1 SGHAT and CDR2 FQNNGV. The J segment lost 5 bases and the V segment lost 1 base, leaving 8 bases of the junction unmatched. The CDR3 loop spans 18 amino acids. As DNA, the CDR3 is TGTGCCAGCAGCTTAGGCCCGGGACAGGGGGCTTCTACCGGGGAGCTGTTTTTT. Its translation is CASSLGPGQGASTGELFF.

The chain joins TRBV29-1 to TRBJ2-1, with 12 positions matching TRBD2. The CDR3 has 13 amino acids. The V gene's germline CDR1 is SQVTM and CDR2 ANQGSEA. V was clipped by 6 bases and J by 8 bases; unmatched bases: 5. The CDR3 sequence: CSVNRLAGDEQFF. DNA of the CDR3: TGCAGCGTAAATCGACTAGCGGGAGATGAGCAGTTCTTC.

The gene calls are TRBV19 and TRBJ2-1; tentative D call: TRBD2 (5 bases). CDR1 is LNHDA and CDR2 is SQIVND in the germline V gene (reference sequence). This CDR3 contains 14 residues. With 2 bases removed from V and 4 bases from J, the gap between germline ends came to 9 bases. The CDR3, as DNA: TGTGCCAGTAGTATACACGGGAATTACAATGAGCAGTTCTTC. This translates into CASSIHGNYNEQFF.

This clone was recorded once. The CDR3 here is CASRHKTSGKDEQFF. The DNA for the CDR3 is TGCGCCAGCAGACACAAGACTAGCGGGAAAGATGAGCAGTTCTTC. V usage is TRBV10-2 and J usage is TRBJ2-1; 11 bases align to TRBD2. With V trimmed by 6 bases and J by 8 bases, 9 bases remained unmatched. Germline V gives CDR1 WSHSY, CDR2 SAAADI. This CDR3 spans 15 amino acids.